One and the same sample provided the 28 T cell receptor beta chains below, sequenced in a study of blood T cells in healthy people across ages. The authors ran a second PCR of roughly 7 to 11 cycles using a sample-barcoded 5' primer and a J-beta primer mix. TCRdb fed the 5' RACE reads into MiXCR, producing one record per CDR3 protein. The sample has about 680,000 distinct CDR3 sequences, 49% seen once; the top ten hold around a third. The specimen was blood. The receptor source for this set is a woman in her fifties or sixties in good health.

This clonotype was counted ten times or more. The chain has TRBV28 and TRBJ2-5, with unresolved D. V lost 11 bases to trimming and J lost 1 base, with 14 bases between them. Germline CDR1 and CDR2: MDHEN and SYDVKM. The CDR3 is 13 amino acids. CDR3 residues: CASKKGGQETQYF. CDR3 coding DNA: TGTGCCTCGAAGAAGGGCGGCCAAGAGACCCAGTACTTC.

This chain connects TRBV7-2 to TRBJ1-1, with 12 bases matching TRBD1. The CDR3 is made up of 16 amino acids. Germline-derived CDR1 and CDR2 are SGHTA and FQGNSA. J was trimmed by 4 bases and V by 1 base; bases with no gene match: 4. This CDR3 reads CASSLGWDRGLTEAFF. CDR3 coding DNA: TGTGCCAGCAGCTTAGGTTGGGACAGGGGGCTCACTGAAGCTTTCTTT.

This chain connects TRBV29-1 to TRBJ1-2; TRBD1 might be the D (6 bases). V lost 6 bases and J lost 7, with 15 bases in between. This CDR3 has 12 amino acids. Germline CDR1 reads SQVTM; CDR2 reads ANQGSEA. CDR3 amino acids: CSVETTGFGYTF. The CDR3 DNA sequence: TGCAGCGTCGAAACGACAGGTTTTGGCTACACCTTC.

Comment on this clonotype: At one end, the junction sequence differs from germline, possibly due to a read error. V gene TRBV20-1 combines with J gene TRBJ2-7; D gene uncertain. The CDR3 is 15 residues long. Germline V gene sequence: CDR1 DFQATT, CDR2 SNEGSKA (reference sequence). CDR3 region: CGARDRLGSYNEQYF. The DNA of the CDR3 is TGCGGTGCTAGAGATCGCCTAGGGTCCTACAATGAGCAGTACTTC.

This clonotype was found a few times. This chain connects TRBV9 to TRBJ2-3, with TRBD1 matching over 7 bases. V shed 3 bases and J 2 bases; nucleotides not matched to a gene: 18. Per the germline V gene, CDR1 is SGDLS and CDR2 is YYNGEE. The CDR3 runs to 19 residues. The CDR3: CASSAPGTASWRNTDTQYF. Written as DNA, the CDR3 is TGTGCCAGCAGCGCGCCCGGGACAGCCTCATGGCGTAACACAGATACGCAGTATTTT. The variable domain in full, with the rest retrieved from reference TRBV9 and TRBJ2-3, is DSGVTQTPKHLITATGQRVTLRCSPRSGDLSVYWYQQSLDQGLQFLIQYYNGEERAKGNILERFSAQQFPDLHSELNLSSLELGDSALYFCASSAPGTASWRNTDTQYFGPGTRLTVL.

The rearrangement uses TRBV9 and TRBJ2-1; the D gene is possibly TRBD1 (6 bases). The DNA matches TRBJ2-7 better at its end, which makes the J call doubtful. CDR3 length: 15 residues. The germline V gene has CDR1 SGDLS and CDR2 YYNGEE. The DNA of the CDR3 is TGTGCCAGCAGCGTAGGAGGGGACAACTACAATGAGCAGTACTTC. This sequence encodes CASSVGGDNYNEQYF.

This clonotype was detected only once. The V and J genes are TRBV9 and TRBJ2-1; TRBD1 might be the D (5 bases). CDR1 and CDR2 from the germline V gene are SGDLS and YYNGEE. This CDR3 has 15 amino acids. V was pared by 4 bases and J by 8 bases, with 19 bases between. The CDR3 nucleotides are TGTGCCAGCAGCCCCAGGGCCCGGTCTCGGGATGAGCAGTTCTTC. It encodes CASSPRARSRDEQFF.

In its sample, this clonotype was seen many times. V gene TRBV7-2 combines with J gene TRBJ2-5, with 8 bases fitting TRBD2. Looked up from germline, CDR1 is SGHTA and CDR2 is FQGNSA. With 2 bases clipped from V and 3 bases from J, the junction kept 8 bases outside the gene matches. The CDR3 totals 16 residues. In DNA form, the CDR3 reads TGTGCCAGCAGCTTAATGGGACTAGGCGCTGAAGAGACCCAGTACTTC. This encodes CASSLMGLGAEETQYF.

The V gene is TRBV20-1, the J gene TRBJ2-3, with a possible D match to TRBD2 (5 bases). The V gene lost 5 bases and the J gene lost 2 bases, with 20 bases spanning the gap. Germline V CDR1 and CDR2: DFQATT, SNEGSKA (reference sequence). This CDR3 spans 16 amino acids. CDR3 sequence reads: CSAPPRARGITDTQYF. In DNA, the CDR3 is TGCAGTGCTCCCCCCCGGGCACGAGGGATCACAGATACGCAGTATTTT.

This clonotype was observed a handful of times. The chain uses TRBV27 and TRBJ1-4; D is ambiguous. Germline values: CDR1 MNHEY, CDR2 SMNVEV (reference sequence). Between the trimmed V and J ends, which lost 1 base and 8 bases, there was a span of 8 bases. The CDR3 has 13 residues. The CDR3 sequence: CASSLLGSEKLFF. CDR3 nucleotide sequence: TGTGCCAGCAGTTTATTGGGTAGCGAAAAACTGTTTTTT.

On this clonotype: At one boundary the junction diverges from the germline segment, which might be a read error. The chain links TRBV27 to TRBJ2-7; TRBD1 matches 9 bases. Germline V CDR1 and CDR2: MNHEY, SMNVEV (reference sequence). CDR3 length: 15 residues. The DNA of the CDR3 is TGTCCCAGCAGGTCCGGGACAGGGAGCTCCTACGAGCAGTACTTC. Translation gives CPSRSGTGSSYEQYF.

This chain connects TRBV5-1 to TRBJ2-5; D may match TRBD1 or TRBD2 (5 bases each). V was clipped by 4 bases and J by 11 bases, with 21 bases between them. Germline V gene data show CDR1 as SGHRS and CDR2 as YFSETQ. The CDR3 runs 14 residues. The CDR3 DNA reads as TGCGCCAGCAGCGGGGGTGTAGCAAACAATGAGCAGTACTTC. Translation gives CASSGGVANNEQYF. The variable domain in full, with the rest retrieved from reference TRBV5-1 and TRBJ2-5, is KAGVTQTPRYLIKTRGQQVTLSCSPISGHRSVSWYQQTPGQGLQFLFEYFSETQRNKGNFPGRFSGRQFSNSRSEMNVSTLELGDSALYLCASSGGVANNEQYFGPGTRLLVL.

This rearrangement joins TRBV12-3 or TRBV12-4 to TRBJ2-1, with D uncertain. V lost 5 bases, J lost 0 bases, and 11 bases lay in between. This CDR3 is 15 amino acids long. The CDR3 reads CASSQDVSSYNEQFF. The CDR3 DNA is TGTGCCAGCAGTCAGGACGTAAGCTCCTACAATGAGCAGTTCTTC.

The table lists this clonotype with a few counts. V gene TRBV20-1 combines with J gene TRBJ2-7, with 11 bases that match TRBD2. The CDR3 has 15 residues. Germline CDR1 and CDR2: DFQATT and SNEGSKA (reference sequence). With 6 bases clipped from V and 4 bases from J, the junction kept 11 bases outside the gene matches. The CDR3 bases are TGCAGTGCCCAGTTCTTAGCGGGAGGGTTGTACGAGCAGTACTTC. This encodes CSAQFLAGGLYEQYF.

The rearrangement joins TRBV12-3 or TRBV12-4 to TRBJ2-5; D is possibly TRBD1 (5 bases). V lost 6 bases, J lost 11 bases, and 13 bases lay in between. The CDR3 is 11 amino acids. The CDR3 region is CASRQEGEQYF. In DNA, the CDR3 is TGTGCCAGCAGACAGGAAGGAGAGCAGTACTTC.

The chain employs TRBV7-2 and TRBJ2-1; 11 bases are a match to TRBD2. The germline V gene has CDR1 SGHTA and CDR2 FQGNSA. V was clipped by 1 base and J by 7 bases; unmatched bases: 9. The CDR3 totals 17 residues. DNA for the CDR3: TGTGCCAGCAGCTTAGTGTCTAGCGGGAGGCAAGGGAATGAGCAGTTCTTC. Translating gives CASSLVSSGRQGNEQFF.

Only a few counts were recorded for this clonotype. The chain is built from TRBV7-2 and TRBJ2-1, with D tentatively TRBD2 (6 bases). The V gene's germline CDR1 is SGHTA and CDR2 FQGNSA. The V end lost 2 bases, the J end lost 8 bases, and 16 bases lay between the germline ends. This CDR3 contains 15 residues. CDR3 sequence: CASSLWALGSDEQFF. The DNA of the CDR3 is TGTGCCAGCAGCTTATGGGCTCTCGGGAGCGATGAGCAGTTCTTC.

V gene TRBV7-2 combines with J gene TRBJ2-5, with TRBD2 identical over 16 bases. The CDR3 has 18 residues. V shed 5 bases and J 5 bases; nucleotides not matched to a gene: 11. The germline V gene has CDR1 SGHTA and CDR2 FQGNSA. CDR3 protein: CASSKGTSGRAGLETQYF. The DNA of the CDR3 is TGTGCCAGCAGCAAAGGGACTAGCGGGAGGGCCGGGTTGGAGACCCAGTACTTC.

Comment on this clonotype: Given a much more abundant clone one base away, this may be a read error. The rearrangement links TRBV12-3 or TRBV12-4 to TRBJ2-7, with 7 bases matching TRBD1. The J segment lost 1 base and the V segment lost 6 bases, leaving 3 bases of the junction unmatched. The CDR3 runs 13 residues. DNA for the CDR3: TGTGCCAGCAGAGACAGGGTATCCTACGAGCAGTACTTC. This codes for CASRDRVSYEQYF.

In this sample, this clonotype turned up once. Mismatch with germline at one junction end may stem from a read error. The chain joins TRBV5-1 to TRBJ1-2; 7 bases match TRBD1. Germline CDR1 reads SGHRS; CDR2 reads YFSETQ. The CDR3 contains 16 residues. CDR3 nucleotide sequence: TGCGCCAACAGCTTGGACCCCGGGACAGTCAACTATGGCTACACCTTC. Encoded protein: CANSLDPGTVNYGYTF.

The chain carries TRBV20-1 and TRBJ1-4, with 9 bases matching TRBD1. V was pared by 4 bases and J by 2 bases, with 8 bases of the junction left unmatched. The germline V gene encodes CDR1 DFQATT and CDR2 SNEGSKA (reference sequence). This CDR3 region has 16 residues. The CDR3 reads CSATTGTGKTNEKLFF. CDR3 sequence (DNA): TGCAGTGCTACCACCGGGACAGGGAAGACTAATGAAAAACTGTTTTTT.

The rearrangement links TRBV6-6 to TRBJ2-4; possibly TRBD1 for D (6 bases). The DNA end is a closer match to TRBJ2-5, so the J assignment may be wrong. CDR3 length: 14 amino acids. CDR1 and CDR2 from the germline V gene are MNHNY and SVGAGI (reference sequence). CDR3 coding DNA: TGTGCCAGCAGTTACTCGAGGGGGCAAGAGACCCAGTACTTC. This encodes CASSYSRGQETQYF.

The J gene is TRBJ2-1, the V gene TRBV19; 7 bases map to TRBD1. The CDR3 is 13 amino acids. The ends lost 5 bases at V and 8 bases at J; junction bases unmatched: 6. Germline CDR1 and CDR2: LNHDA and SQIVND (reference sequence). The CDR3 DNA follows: TGTGCCAGTAGTCAACAGGGGTTCCATGAGCAGTTCTTC. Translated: CASSQQGFHEQFF.

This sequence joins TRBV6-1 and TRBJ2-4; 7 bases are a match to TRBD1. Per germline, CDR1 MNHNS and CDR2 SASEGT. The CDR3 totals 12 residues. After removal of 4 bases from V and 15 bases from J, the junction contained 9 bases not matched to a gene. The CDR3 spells CASSASRGQAYF. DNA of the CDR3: TGTGCCAGCAGTGCATCCCGTGGACAGGCGTACTTC.

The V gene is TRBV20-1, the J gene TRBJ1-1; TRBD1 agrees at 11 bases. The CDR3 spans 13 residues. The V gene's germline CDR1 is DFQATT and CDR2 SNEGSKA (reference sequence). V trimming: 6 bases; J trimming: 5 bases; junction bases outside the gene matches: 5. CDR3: CSANRDRGTEAFF. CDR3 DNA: TGCAGTGCGAACCGGGACAGGGGGACTGAAGCTTTCTTT.

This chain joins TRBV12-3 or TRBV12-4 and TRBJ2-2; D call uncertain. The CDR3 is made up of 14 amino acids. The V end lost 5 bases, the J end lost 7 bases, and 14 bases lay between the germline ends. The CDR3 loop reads CASSKKTTVGELFF. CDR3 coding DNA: TGTGCCAGCAGTAAGAAGACGACCGTCGGGGAGCTGTTTTTT.

The CDR3 DNA reads as TGCAGTGCACCCCGGGGAGGGGCACGCACAGATACGCAGTATTTT. Amino acid sequence: CSAPRGGARTDTQYF. V is TRBV20-1 and J is TRBJ2-3, with 7 bases lining up with TRBD2. Germline CDR1 and CDR2: DFQATT and SNEGSKA (reference sequence). The CDR3 is made up of 15 amino acids. Germline trimming cut 6 bases from V and 1 base from J; bases unmatched to any gene: 10.

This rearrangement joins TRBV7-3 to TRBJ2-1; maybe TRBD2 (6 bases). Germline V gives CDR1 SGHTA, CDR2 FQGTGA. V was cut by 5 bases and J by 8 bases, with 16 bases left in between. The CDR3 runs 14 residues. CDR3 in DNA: TGTGCCAGCAGCCCCAGCCTAGCGAGTGATGAGCAGTTCTTC. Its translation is CASSPSLASDEQFF. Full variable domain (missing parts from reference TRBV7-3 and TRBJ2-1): GAGVSQTPSNKVTEKGKYVELRCDPISGHTALYWYRQSLGQGPEFLIYFQGTGAADDSGLPNDRFFAVRPEGSVSTLKIQRTERGDSAVYLCASSPSLASDEQFFGPGTRLTVL.